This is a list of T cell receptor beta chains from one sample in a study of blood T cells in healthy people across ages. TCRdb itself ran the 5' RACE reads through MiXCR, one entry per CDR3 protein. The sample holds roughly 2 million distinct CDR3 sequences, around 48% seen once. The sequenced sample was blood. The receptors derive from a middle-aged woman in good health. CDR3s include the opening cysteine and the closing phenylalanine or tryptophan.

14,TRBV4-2,CASSQDPRVHEQFF
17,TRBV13,CASSLVNLRVLNSPLHF
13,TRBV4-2,CASSPKGSYEQYF
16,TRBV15,CATSNGVGRSNQPQHF
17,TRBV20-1,CSTKLVGGGAAKNIQYF
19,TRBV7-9,CASSLDALAGGTGANVLTF
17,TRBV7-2,CASSTETGVVVKNIQYF
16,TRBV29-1,CSVGDRGIGSNQPQHF
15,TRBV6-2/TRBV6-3,CASSYGGERPYEQYF
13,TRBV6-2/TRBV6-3,CASGTGKSYEQYF
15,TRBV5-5,CASSLFEQHNSPLHF
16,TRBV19,CASSDGLDLSQETQYF
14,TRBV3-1,CASKKGPVQETQYF
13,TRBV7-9,CASSPVPGAAAFF
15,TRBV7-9,CASSFTGGTNTEAFF
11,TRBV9,CAGSAKDEQFF
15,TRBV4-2,CASSQGTSAIGELFF
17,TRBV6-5,CASSSGIRGPGANVLTF
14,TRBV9,CASSVGGGVAEQYF
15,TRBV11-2,CASSYRTGGGSPLHF
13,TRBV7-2,CASSLGVKETQYF
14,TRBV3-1,CASSQATVGSEQYF
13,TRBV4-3,CASSRMVPDTQYF
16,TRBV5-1,CASSFQQASGANVLTF
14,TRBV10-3,CAIRGESSANEQYF
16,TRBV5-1,CASSLTAGEYTGELFF